The TCR beta chain described here comes from a study of shared clonotypes between healthy human individuals. Sequenced by immunoSEQ multiplex PCR; TCRdb stores in-frame clones only, minus some. This sample has around 1.5 million clones, with about 98% found just once. To note about this clone: The target antigen is unknown.

Study-wide points: Generally, naive subsets (rather than memory subsets) showed larger estimated richness. Against clonotypes common to all four donors, non-shared ones had lower generation probabilities. Sequencing depth was expected to affect clonotype sharing among donors.

Germline CDR1 and CDR2: MNHEY and SVGAGI. There are 15 residues in the CDR3. The germline V and J ends were trimmed by 10 bases and 2 bases, with 18 bases remaining between them. The sample taken for sequencing was naive CD4+ T cells sorted from blood. Subset in this sample: CD45RA+ positively selected. This sequence originates from a man aged 25 to 40 in good health. The V gene is TRBV6-5, the J gene TRBJ2-1, with D possibly being TRBD2 (5 bases). The chain's CDR3 is CATTRTGWAYNEQFF. The CDR3 DNA sequence: TGTGCCACTACACGAACGGGATGGGCCTACAATGAGCAGTTCTTC.